The 27 T cell receptor beta chains below all came from one sample that was sequenced in a study of sequential checkpoint blockade in melanoma. Treatment meaning: randomized to nivolumab then ipilimumab (arm A) or the reverse (arm B). The assay was immunoSEQ multiplex PCR, and TCRdb's table has in-frame clones only and misses some. The data show about 12,000 clones, 60% to 80% seen once. The source material was CD8+ T cells sorted from blood (inferred from file names), sampled from a patient given nivolumab and ipilimumab in sequence. The receptors were sampled from a human donor with melanoma.

V gene TRBV10-3 combines with J gene TRBJ1-5; D call uncertain. The CDR3 is 12 amino acids. The germline CDR1 and CDR2 sequences are ENHRY and SYGVKD. V lost 8 bases and J lost 0, with 5 bases in between. DNA of the CDR3: TGTGCCATCGGCCATAGCAATCAGCCCCAGCATTTT. Protein product: CAIGHSNQPQHF.

The chain recombines TRBV4-1 with TRBJ2-6; D gene ambiguous. Germline V gives CDR1 MGHRA, CDR2 YSYEKL. The CDR3 sequence is 15 residues long. Trimming pared 0 bases from V and 3 bases from J, leaving 6 bases between. The CDR3 DNA reads as TGCGCCAGCAGCCAAGAAGCTGGTGGGGCCAACGTCCTGACTTTC. Residues: CASSQEAGGANVLTF.

The V and J genes are TRBV27 and TRBJ2-5; possible D gene TRBD1, 6 bases. Looked up from germline, CDR1 is MNHEY and CDR2 is SMNVEV (reference sequence). The V end lost 5 bases, the J end lost 4 bases, and 11 bases lay between the germline ends. CDR3 size: 13 residues. The CDR3 sequence is CASSPTGGETQYF. The CDR3 DNA sequence: TGTGCCAGCAGTCCGACAGGAGGAGAGACCCAGTACTTC.

The chain combines TRBV28 with TRBJ2-7; D possibly corresponds to TRBD1 (6 bases). The germline CDR1 and CDR2 sequences are MDHEN and SYDVKM. The CDR3 loop spans 15 amino acids. Trimming removed 2 bases from V and 3 bases from J, with 14 bases in between. CDR3 sequence reads: CASSLRAGEFYEQYF. CDR3 nucleotide sequence: TGTGCCAGCAGTTTAAGGGCAGGGGAATTCTACGAGCAGTACTTC.

This sequence joins TRBV19 and TRBJ1-1, with D maybe TRBD1 (5 bases). Deletions cut 1 base from V and 1 base from J, with 7 bases between. The CDR3 is 14 residues long. The germline V gene encodes CDR1 LNHDA and CDR2 SQIVND (reference sequence). Here the CDR3 reads CASSIAGGNTEAFF. The CDR3 DNA reads TGTGCCAGTAGTATAGCGGGGGGGAACACTGAAGCTTTCTTT.

V is TRBV5-6 and J is TRBJ2-7, with 7 bases lining up with TRBD2. This CDR3 has 12 residues. The germline gives CDR1 SGHDT, CDR2 YYEEEE. V shed 0 bases and J 6 bases; nucleotides not matched to a gene: 0. The CDR3 loop is CASSLASGEQYF. The CDR3 coding sequence is TGTGCCAGCAGCTTGGCTAGCGGCGAGCAGTACTTC.

DNA for the CDR3: TGCGCCAGCAGCCCCCTTATTAGCGGGAGCTGGGACAAAAACATTCAGTACTTC. It codes for CASSPLISGSWDKNIQYF. The chain recombines TRBV5-1 with TRBJ2-4, with 9 bases lining up with TRBD2. There are 18 residues in the CDR3. Germline CDR1 is SGHRS and CDR2 is YFSETQ. V shed 4 bases, J shed 3 bases, and the junction held 14 bases outside the gene matches.

The gene calls are TRBV27 and TRBJ1-6, with D possibly matching TRBD1 (6 bases). Germline V gene sequence: CDR1 MNHEY, CDR2 SMNVEV (reference sequence). The V end was cut by 7 bases, the J end by 3 bases, with 10 bases between. The CDR3 is 14 amino acids. The CDR3 reads CASTQDSYNSPLHF. CDR3 DNA sequence: TGTGCCAGCACCCAGGACAGCTATAATTCACCCCTCCACTTT.

The chain has TRBV7-3 and TRBJ2-1; 10 bases map to TRBD1. The CDR3 is 13 amino acids. CDR1 SGHTA and CDR2 FQGTGA come from the germline V gene. Losses at the gene ends were 8 bases for V and 5 bases for J; bases not matched to a gene: 3. This CDR3 is CASRGQGDNEQFF. The CDR3 region has the DNA TGTGCCAGCCGCGGACAGGGGGACAATGAGCAGTTCTTC.

CDR3: CASSTRSAVEQFF. The CDR3 region has the DNA TGTGCCAGTAGTACCCGGTCGGCGGTTGAGCAGTTCTTC. The rearrangement joins TRBV19 to TRBJ2-1; D gene uncertain. This CDR3 has 13 amino acids. Trimming took off 4 bases at V and 9 bases at J, with 13 bases between the two ends. Germline CDR1 LNHDA, CDR2 SQIVND (reference sequence).

The chain combines TRBV29-1 with TRBJ2-7; 9 bases match TRBD1. V was clipped by 6 bases and J by 3 bases; unmatched bases: 12. The CDR3 length is 15 residues. Germline values: CDR1 SQVTM, CDR2 ANQGSEA. The CDR3 nucleotides read TGCAGCGTCACAAGGACAGGGGCCCTAATCTACGAGCAGTACTTC. Protein: CSVTRTGALIYEQYF.

The rearrangement joins TRBV9 to TRBJ1-5; D perhaps matches TRBD1 (5 bases). The CDR3 contains 15 residues. The germline V gene has CDR1 SGDLS and CDR2 YYNGEE. V lost 3 bases, J lost 2 bases, and 12 bases lay in between. CDR3 sequence reads: CASSADGGGNQPQHF. The CDR3 DNA sequence: TGTGCCAGCAGCGCCGACGGGGGTGGCAATCAGCCCCAGCATTTT.

The chain combines TRBV9 with TRBJ2-5, with D perhaps TRBD2 (7 bases). Trimming shortened V by 3 bases and J by 4 bases, and 10 bases separated the two germline ends. The CDR3 is 13 amino acids. Germline loops: CDR1 SGDLS, CDR2 YYNGEE. The DNA of the CDR3 is TGTGCCAGCAGCGACGGGGGGCGAGAGACCCAGTACTTC. Translating it yields CASSDGGRETQYF.

The chain recombines TRBV4-1 with TRBJ1-1; TRBD1 aligns across 9 bases. V lost 3 bases, J lost 3 bases, and 2 bases stayed unmatched. Germline CDR1 is MGHRA and CDR2 is YSYEKL. CDR3 length equals 14 residues. DNA of the CDR3: TGCGCCAGCAGCCATAGACAGGGGGACACTGAAGCTTTCTTT. Its protein is CASSHRQGDTEAFF.

This chain joins TRBV18 and TRBJ2-1; TRBD2 aligns across 10 bases. The J segment lost 9 bases and the V segment lost 3 bases, leaving 5 bases of the junction unmatched. Germline lookup yields CDR1 KGHSH and CDR2 LQKENI. CDR3 length: 14 amino acids. The CDR3, as DNA: TGTGCCAGCTCACCTACTAGCGGGACCTCTGAGCAGTTCTTC. Its protein product is CASSPTSGTSEQFF.

The chain combines TRBV19 with TRBJ1-4; D unclear. Trimming removed 1 base from V and 4 bases from J, with 10 bases in between. CDR3 length: 15 residues. The germline gives CDR1 LNHDA, CDR2 SQIVND (reference sequence). The CDR3: CASSIGAGGNEKLFF. CDR3 bases: TGTGCCAGTAGTATAGGGGCAGGTGGTAATGAAAAACTGTTTTTT.

The chain couples TRBV9 to TRBJ2-5; 7 bases are shared with TRBD1. From germline, CDR1 is SGDLS and CDR2 YYNGEE. Trimming removed 3 bases from V and 5 bases from J; junction bases left unmatched: 13. This CDR3 comprises 16 residues. The chain's CDR3 is CASSGSTGDIGETQYF. For the CDR3, the DNA is TGTGCCAGCAGCGGAAGTACAGGGGACATAGGGGAGACCCAGTACTTC.

The J gene is TRBJ2-2, the V gene TRBV5-1, with TRBD2 matching 9 bases. Germline CDR1 is SGHRS and CDR2 is YFSETQ. The CDR3 covers 15 residues. Trimming cost V 6 bases and J 6 bases; bases outside gene matches: 9. The CDR3 region has the DNA TGCGCCAGCAAATTCTGGCGGGAGGGCCCCGGGGAGCTGTTTTTT. Residues: CASKFWREGPGELFF.

This chain uses TRBV30 with TRBJ2-6, with 11 bases that match TRBD1. The CDR3 extends over 18 amino acids. With 3 bases clipped from V and 2 bases from J, the junction kept 9 bases outside the gene matches. Per the germline V gene, CDR1 is GTSNPN and CDR2 is SVGIG (reference sequence). The CDR3 spells CAWSGTGGSFAGANVLTF. CDR3 coding DNA: TGTGCCTGGAGCGGGACAGGGGGAAGCTTTGCTGGGGCCAACGTCCTGACTTTC.

As DNA, the CDR3 is TGCGCCAGCAGCCAAGGTTGGACAGATATAAAGGATGAGCAGTTCTTC. Translated, it gives CASSQGWTDIKDEQFF. The chain uses TRBV4-1 and TRBJ2-1, with D maybe TRBD1 (6 bases). The CDR3 contains 16 residues. Trimming pared 1 base from V and 8 bases from J, leaving 18 bases between. From germline, CDR1 is MGHRA and CDR2 YSYEKL.

By share, this clone counts as medium-sized. The chain carries TRBV14 and TRBJ2-7; TRBD2 matches 7 bases. This CDR3 has 13 residues. Germline V gives CDR1 SGHDN, CDR2 FVKESK. The trim removed 6 bases at V and 3 bases at J, leaving 5 bases unmatched. DNA for the CDR3: TGTGCCAGCAGTTACCTAGCGGACTACGAGCAGTACTTC. Residues: CASSYLADYEQYF.

The CDR3 nucleotides are TGTGCCAGCAGTGGAACTAGCGGGCGAATCACAGATACGCAGTATTTT. Translated: CASSGTSGRITDTQYF. This chain uses TRBV6-1 with TRBJ2-3, with 9 nucleotides matching TRBD2. The CDR3 spans 16 residues. Germline V gene data show CDR1 as MNHNS and CDR2 as SASEGT. V shed 4 bases and J 2 bases; nucleotides not matched to a gene: 7.

The rearrangement joins TRBV27 to TRBJ1-4, with TRBD1 matching 8 bases. V was pared by 7 bases and J by 8 bases, with 12 bases of the junction left unmatched. CDR3 size: 15 residues. Germline CDR1 reads MNHEY; CDR2 reads SMNVEV (reference sequence). CDR3 region: CASMPRTGRGEKLFF. DNA for the CDR3: TGTGCCAGCATGCCCCGGACAGGGCGAGGGGAAAAACTGTTTTTT. Full variable domain (rest looked up from reference TRBV27 and TRBJ1-4): EAQVTQNPRYLITVTGKKLTVTCSQNMNHEYMSWYRQDPGLGLRQIYYSMNVEVTDKGDVPEGYKVSRKEKRNFPLILESPSPNQTSLYFCASMPRTGRGEKLFFGSGTQLSVL.

This clone was observed a handful of times. The chain links TRBV12-5 to TRBJ1-2, with 7 nucleotides matching TRBD1. V was pared by 2 bases and J by 4 bases, with 10 bases of the junction left unmatched. The CDR3 sequence is 16 residues long. CDR1 LGHNT and CDR2 FRNRAP come from the germline V gene. Here the CDR3 reads CASGLKGQPKLYGYTF. The CDR3 DNA reads TGTGCTAGTGGTTTGAAGGGACAGCCAAAGCTCTATGGCTACACCTTC. The full variable domain, in which reference TRBV12-5 and TRBJ1-2 provide the parts outside the CDR3, is DARVTQTPRHKVTEMGQEVTMRCQPILGHNTVFWYRQTMMQGLELLAYFRNRAPLDDSGMPKDRFSAEMPDATLATLKIQPSEPRDSAVYFCASGLKGQPKLYGYTFGSGTRLTVV.

This clone appeared a single time. The chain combines TRBV6-6 with TRBJ2-1; D remains unclear. The length of the CDR3 is 12 residues. Trimming left V 4 bases short and J 12 bases short, with 13 bases between. From germline, CDR1 is MNHNY and CDR2 SVGAGI (reference sequence). The CDR3 spells CASSSLRWRQFF. The CDR3 DNA reads as TGTGCCAGCAGTTCCCTTCGGTGGAGGCAGTTCTTC.

This clone was detected only once. CDR3 coding DNA: TGTGCCAGCAGTGAAATGGGGGGACTTCAAGAGACCCAGTACTTC. This codes for CASSEMGGLQETQYF. The rearrangement links TRBV2 to TRBJ2-5, with D perhaps matching TRBD2 (6 bases). CDR1 is SNHLY and CDR2 is FYNNEI in the germline V gene. CDR3 size: 15 residues. Trimming cost V 2 bases and J 2 bases, with 12 bases left between them.

The chain recombines TRBV5-8 with TRBJ2-7; TRBD1 matches 8 bases. Germline-derived CDR1 and CDR2 are SGHTS and YDEGEE. J gave up 12 bases and V 2 bases, and 7 bases lay outside the gene matches. The CDR3 is 12 amino acids. The CDR3 DNA reads as TGTGCCAGCAGCTTTCTGCAGGGGGCCTGGTACTTC. The encoded protein is CASSFLQGAWYF. The entire variable domain, with the rest obtained from reference TRBV5-8 and TRBJ2-7, is as follows: EAGVTQSPTHLIKTRGQQATLRCSPISGHTSVYWYQQALGLGLQFLLWYDEGEERNRGNFPPRFSGRQFPNYSSELNVNALELEDSALYLCASSFLQGAWYFGPGTRLTVT.